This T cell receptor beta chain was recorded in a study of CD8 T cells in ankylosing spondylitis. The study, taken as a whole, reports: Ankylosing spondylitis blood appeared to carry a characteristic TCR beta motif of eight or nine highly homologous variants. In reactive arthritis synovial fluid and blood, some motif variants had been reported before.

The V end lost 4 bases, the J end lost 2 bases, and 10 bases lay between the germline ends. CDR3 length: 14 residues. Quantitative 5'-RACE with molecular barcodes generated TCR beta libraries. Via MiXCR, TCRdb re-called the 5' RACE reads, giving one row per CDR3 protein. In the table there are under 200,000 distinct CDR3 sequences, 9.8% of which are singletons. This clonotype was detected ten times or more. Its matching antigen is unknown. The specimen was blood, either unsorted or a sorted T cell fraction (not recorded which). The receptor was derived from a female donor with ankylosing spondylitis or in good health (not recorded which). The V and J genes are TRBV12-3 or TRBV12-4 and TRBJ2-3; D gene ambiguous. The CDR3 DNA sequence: TGTGCCAGCAGTTCCCAACTCCACACAGATACGCAGTATTTT. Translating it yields CASSSQLHTDTQYF.